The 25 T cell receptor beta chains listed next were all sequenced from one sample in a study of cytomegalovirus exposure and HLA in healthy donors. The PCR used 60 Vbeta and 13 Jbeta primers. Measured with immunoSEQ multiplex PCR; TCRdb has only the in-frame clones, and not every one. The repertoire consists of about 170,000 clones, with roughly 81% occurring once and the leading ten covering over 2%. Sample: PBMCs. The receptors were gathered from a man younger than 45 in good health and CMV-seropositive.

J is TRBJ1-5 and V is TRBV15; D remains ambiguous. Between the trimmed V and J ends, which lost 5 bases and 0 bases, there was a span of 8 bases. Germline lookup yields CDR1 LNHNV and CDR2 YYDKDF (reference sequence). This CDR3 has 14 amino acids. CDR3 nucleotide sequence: TGTGCCACCAGCTTTAGAGATAGCAATCAGCCCCAGCATTTT. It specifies CATSFRDSNQPQHF.

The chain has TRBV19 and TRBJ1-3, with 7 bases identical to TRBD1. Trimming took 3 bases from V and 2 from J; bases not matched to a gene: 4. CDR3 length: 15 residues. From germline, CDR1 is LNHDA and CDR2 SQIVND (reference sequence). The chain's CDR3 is CASSIGTVPGNTIYF. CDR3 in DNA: TGTGCCAGTAGTATTGGGACAGTACCTGGAAACACCATATATTTT. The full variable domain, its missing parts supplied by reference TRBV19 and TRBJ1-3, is DGGITQSPKYLFRKEGQNVTLSCEQNLNHDAMYWYRQDPGQGLRLIYYSQIVNDFQKGDIAEGYSVSREKKESFPLTVTSAQKNPTAFYLCASSIGTVPGNTIYFGEGSWLTVV.

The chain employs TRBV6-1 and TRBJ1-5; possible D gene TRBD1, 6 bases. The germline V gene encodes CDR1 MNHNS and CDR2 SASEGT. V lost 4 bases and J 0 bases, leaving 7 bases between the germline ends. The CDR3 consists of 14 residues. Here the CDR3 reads CASSGTASNQPQHF. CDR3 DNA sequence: TGTGCCAGCAGTGGGACAGCTAGCAATCAGCCCCAGCATTTT.

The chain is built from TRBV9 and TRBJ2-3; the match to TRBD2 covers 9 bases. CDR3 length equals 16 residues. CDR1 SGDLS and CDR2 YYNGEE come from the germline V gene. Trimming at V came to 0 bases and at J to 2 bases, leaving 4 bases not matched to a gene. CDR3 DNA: TGTGCCAGCAGCGTAGTGGCGGGAGGGTCCACAGATACGCAGTATTTT. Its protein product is CASSVVAGGSTDTQYF.

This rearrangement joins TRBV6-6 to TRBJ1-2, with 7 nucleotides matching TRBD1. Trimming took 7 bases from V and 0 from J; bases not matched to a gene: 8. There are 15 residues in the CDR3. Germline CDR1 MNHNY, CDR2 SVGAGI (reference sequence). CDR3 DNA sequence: TGTGCCAGCACCTACGGGGACAGAGCTAACTATGGCTACACCTTC. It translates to CASTYGDRANYGYTF.

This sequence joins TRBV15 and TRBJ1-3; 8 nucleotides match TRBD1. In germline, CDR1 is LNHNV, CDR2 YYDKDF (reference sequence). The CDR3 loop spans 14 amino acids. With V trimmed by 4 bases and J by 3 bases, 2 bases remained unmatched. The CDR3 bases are TGTGCCACCAGCACCGACAGGGGTGGAAACACCATATATTTT. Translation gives CATSTDRGGNTIYF.

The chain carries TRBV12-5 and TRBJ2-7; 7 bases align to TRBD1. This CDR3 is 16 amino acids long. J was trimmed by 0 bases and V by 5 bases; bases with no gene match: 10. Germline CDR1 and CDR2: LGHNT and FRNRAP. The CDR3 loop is CASGPADRAYSYEQYF. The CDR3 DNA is TGTGCTAGTGGTCCCGCCGACAGGGCATACTCCTACGAGCAGTACTTC.

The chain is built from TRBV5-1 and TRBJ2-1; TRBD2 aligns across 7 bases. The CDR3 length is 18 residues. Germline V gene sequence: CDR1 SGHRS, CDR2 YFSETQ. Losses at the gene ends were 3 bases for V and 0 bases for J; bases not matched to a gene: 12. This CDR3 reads CASSSLGTNPSSYNEQFF. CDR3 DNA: TGCGCCAGCAGCTCCCTCGGGACTAACCCCAGCTCCTACAATGAGCAGTTCTTC.

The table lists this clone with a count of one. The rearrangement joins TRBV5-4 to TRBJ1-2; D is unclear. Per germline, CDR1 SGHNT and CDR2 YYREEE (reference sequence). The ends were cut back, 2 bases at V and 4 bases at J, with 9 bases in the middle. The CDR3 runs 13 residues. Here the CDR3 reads CASSFGLRYGYTF. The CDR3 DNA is TGTGCCAGCAGCTTTGGGCTCCGCTATGGCTACACCTTC.

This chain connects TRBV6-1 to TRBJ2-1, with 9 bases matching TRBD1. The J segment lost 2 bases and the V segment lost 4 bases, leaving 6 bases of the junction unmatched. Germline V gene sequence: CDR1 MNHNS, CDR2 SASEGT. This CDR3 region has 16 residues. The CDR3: CASSGWGQGTYNEQFF. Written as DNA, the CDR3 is TGTGCCAGCAGTGGGTGGGGACAGGGCACCTACAATGAGCAGTTCTTC.

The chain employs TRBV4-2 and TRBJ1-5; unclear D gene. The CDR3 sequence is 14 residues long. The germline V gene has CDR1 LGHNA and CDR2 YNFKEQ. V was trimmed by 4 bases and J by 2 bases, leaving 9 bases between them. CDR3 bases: TGTGCCAGCAGCCGTGATCAGGGCAATCAGCCCCAGCATTTT. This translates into CASSRDQGNQPQHF.

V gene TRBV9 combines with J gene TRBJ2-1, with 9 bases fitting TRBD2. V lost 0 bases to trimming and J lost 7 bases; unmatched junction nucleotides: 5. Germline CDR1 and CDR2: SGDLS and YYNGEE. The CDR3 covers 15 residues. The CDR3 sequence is CASSVGAGGLNEQFF. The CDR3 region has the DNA TGTGCCAGCAGCGTAGGGGCGGGAGGGTTAAATGAGCAGTTCTTC.

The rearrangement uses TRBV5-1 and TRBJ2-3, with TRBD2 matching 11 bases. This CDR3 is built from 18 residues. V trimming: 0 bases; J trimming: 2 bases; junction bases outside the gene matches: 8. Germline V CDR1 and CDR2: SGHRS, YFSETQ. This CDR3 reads CASSLEPSGRPITDTQYF. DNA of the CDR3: TGCGCCAGCAGCTTGGAGCCTAGCGGGAGGCCTATCACAGATACGCAGTATTTT.

CDR3 protein: CASSAGGFYNEQFF. DNA for the CDR3: TGTGCCAGCAGCGCTGGGGGGTTCTACAATGAGCAGTTCTTC. This rearrangement joins TRBV9 to TRBJ2-1; possible D gene TRBD2, 6 bases. This CDR3 region has 14 residues. Germline assignment: CDR1 SGDLS and CDR2 YYNGEE. The V gene lost 3 bases and the J gene lost 3 bases, with 10 bases spanning the gap.

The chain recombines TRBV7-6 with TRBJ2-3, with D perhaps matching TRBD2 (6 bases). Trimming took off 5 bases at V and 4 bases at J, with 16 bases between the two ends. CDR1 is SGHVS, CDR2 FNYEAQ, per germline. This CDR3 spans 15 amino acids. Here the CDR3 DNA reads TGTGCCAGCAGCCCCGTCCGGACTACCGCAGATACGCAGTATTTT. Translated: CASSPVRTTADTQYF.

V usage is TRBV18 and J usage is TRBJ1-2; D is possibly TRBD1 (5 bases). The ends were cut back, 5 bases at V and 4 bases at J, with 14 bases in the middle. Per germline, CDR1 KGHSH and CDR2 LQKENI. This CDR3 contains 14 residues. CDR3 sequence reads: CASSAAGHGYGYTF. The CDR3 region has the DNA TGTGCCAGCTCAGCGGCAGGGCACGGCTATGGCTACACCTTC.

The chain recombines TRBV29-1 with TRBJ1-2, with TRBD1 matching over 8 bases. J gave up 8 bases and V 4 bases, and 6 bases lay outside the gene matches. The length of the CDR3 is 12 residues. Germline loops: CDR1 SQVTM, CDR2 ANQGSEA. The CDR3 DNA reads TGCAGCGTTGGGGCAGGGGGCGGCGGCTACACCTTC. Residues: CSVGAGGGGYTF. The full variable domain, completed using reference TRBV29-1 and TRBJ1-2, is SAVISQKPSRDICQRGTSLTIQCQVDSQVTMMFWYRQQPGQSLTLIATANQGSEATYESGFVIDKFPISRPNLTFSTLTVSNMSPEDSSIYLCSVGAGGGGYTFGSGTRLTVV.

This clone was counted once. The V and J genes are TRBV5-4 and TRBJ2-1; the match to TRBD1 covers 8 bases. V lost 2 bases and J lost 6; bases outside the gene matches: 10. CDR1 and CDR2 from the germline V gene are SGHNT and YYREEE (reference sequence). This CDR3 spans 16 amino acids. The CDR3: CASSLTGGEGGNEQFF. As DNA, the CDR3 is TGTGCCAGCAGCTTAACAGGGGGAGAAGGGGGCAATGAGCAGTTCTTC.

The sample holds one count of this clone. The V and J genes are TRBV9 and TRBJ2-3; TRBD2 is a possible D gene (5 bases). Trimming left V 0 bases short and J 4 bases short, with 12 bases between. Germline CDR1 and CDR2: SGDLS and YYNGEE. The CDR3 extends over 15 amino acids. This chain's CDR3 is CASSVASGLADTQYF. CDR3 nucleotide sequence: TGTGCCAGCAGCGTAGCTAGTGGACTGGCAGATACGCAGTATTTT.

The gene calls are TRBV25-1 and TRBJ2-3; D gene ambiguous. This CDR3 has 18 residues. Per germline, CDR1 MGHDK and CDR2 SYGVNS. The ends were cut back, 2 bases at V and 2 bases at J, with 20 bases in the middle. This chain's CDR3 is CASSERLMSIQPTDTQYF. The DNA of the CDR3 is TGTGCCAGCAGTGAACGACTGATGAGTATTCAGCCCACAGATACGCAGTATTTT. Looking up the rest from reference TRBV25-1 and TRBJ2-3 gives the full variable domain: EADIYQTPRYLVIGTGKKITLECSQTMGHDKMYWYQQDPGMELHLIHYSYGVNSTEKGDLSSESTVSRIRTEHFPLTLESARPSHTSQYLCASSERLMSIQPTDTQYFGPGTRLTVL.

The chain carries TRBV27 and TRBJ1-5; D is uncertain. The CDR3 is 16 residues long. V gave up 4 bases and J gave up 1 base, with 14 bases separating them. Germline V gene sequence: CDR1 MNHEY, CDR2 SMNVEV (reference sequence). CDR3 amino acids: CASSSIFAGSNQPQHF. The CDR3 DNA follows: TGTGCCAGCAGTTCAATCTTTGCGGGGAGCAATCAGCCCCAGCATTTT.

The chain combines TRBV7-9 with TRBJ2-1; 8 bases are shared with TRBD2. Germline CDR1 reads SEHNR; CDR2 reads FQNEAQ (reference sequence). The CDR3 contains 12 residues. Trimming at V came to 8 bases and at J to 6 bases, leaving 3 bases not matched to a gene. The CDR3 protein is CASYREGNEQFF. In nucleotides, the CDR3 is TGTGCCAGCTACCGGGAGGGCAATGAGCAGTTCTTC.

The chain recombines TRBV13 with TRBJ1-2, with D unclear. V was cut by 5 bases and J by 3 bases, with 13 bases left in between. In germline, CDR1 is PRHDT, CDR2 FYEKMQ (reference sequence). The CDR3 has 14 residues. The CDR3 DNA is TGTGCCAGCAGCCCCAGGTTCTGGGACTATGGCTACACCTTC. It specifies CASSPRFWDYGYTF. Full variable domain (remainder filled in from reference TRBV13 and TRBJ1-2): AAGVIQSPRHLIKEKRETATLKCYPIPRHDTVYWYQQGPGQDPQFLISFYEKMQSDKGSIPDRFSAQQFSDYHSELNMSSLELGDSALYFCASSPRFWDYGYTFGSGTRLTVV.

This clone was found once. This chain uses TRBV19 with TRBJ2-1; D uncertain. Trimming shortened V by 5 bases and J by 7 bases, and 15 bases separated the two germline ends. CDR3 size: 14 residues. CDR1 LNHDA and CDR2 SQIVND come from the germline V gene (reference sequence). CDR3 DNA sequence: TGTGCCAGTAGTCCGCGGCGGTCCCGAAATGAGCAGTTCTTC. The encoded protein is CASSPRRSRNEQFF. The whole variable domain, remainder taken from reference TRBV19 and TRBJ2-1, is DGGITQSPKYLFRKEGQNVTLSCEQNLNHDAMYWYRQDPGQGLRLIYYSQIVNDFQKGDIAEGYSVSREKKESFPLTVTSAQKNPTAFYLCASSPRRSRNEQFFGPGTRLTVL.

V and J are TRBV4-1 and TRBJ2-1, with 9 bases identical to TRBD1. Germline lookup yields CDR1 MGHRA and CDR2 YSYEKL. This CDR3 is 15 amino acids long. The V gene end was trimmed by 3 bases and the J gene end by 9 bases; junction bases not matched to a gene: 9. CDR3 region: CASSHLRDREGEQFF. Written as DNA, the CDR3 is TGCGCCAGCAGCCATCTCCGGGACAGGGAGGGTGAGCAGTTCTTC.